These T cell receptor beta chains were read from a single sample in a study of cytomegalovirus exposure and HLA in healthy donors. Some clones are missing from TCRdb's copy, which holds only in-frame ones; the method was immunoSEQ multiplex PCR. This sample has around 150,000 clones, with 91% found just once. Material for sequencing was PBMCs. These receptor sequences come from a woman aged 18 to 35 in good health and CMV-seropositive. Both conserved end residues are part of each CDR3.

TRBJ2-5,TRBV9,CASSVDDRPRETQYF
TRBJ1-3,TRBV7-6,CASSLAAGASGNTIYF
TRBJ1-2,TRBV5-8,CASSLGGGVYGYTF
TRBJ2-6,TRBV9,CASSVPSSSGANVLTF
TRBJ2-7,TRBV27,CASRGTGNHEQYF
TRBJ2-7,TRBV6-6,CASRISETYEQYF
TRBJ2-7,TRBV9,CASSVGGSNYEQYF
TRBJ1-1,TRBV28,CASTPGAGGGRTEAFF
TRBJ2-7,TRBV5-6,CASSVFAGRSYEQYF
TRBJ2-7,TRBV19,CASSITGTSIYEQYF
TRBJ2-5,TRBV4-2,CASSHQTGTSGDQETQYF
TRBJ2-7,TRBV30,CAWSVLKGAWSEQYF
TRBJ1-2,TRBV5-6,CASSFTGQGARVGGYTF
TRBJ1-1,TRBV5-1,CASSLEQGPRTEAFF
TRBJ2-1,TRBV2,CASRYGSSSSYNEQFF
TRBJ1-6,TRBV5-5,CASSFETGSSPLHF
TRBJ2-3,TRBV25-1,CASSDHRASGSQYF
TRBJ2-7,TRBV2,CASSTRQPALGTYEQYF
TRBJ1-1,TRBV6-1,CASSTGGRWAEAFF
TRBJ1-2,TRBV6-5,CASSPGTGNYGYTF
TRBJ1-1,TRBV4-1,CASSQVVRGNTEAFF
TRBJ2-7,TRBV19,CASSNARTGPSSYEQYF
TRBJ1-4,TRBV25-1,CASSEQTTTNEKLFF
TRBJ2-3,TRBV27,CASRAGLAGTDTQYF
TRBJ2-1,TRBV28,CASSGGRAVGNEQFF
TRBJ2-1,TRBV7-9,CASSRTSGYNEQFF
TRBJ2-7,TRBV5-1,CASSSPTSGDYEQYF
TRBJ2-7,TRBV5-4,CASSSDRAPYEQYF
TRBJ2-3,TRBV7-3,CASSLSGRETQYF
TRBJ1-1,TRBV2,CASSPLTVNTEAFF
TRBJ1-1,TRBV7-9,CASSFSNTEAFF
TRBJ2-7,TRBV5-1,CASSLDPGHDYEQYF
TRBJ2-7,TRBV28,CASRPGQAEQYF
TRBJ1-5,TRBV28,CASSLGLDSPPHQPQHF
TRBJ1-2,TRBV5-1,CASSPLRDRAYGYTF
TRBJ2-7,TRBV5-6,CASSQTSGAPYEQYF
TRBJ2-1,TRBV2,CASRGDSNEQFF
TRBJ2-2,TRBV25-1,CASSESYKTSVGELFF
TRBJ1-2,TRBV7-9,CASSLAGAAGYTF
TRBJ1-2,TRBV19,CASSFLGGNYGYTF
TRBJ1-1,TRBV5-1,CASSLRTESNTEAFF